This TCR beta chain was found in a study of beta chain features in type 1 diabetes. Overall study findings and caveats: Shorter TCRB CDR3s, moderately but significantly so, marked every one of the four CD4+ subsets in Type 1 diabetes patients.

In regard to this clone: Its specificity is unknown.

Expressed TCRB transcripts were sequenced, since all the RNA that had been isolated was reverse transcribed. Some clones are missing from TCRdb's copy, which holds only in-frame ones; the method was immunoSEQ multiplex PCR. In the table there are tens of thousands of clones, 52% of which are singletons. The source of this sequence is a middle-aged woman with type 1 diabetes. The sequencing sample was made of Tregs from blood.

The CDR3: CASSFDRRSTGELFF. DNA of the CDR3: TGTGCCAGCAGCTTCGATCGGAGGAGCACCGGGGAGCTGTTTTTT. The chain couples TRBV5-4 to TRBJ2-2; D possibly corresponds to TRBD2 (5 bases). CDR3 size: 15 residues. Trimming shortened V by 2 bases and J by 4 bases, and 12 bases separated the two germline ends. Germline V lookup: CDR1 SGHNT, CDR2 YYREEE (reference sequence). Complete variable domain (other parts from reference TRBV5-4 and TRBJ2-2): ETGVTQSPTHLIKTRGQQVTLRCSSQSGHNTVSWYQQALGQGPQFIFQYYREEENGRGNFPPRFSGLQFPNYSSELNVNALELDDSALYLCASSFDRRSTGELFFGEGSRLTVL.